The 15 T cell receptor beta chains listed next were all sequenced from one sample in a study of blood T cell repertoires in COVID-19. The repertoire was sequenced with immunoSEQ multiplex PCR; TCRdb's copy has only in-frame clones and lacks some. Altogether 200,000 to 250,000 clones are present, more than 85% being singletons, with the ten largest covering 0.7% to 0.85%. Sequences were obtained from peripheral blood. Receptors originate from a man aged 60 to 75 with COVID-19, enrolled during active disease.

The chain carries TRBV3-1 (or the pseudogene TRBV3-2) and TRBJ2-7; 9 nucleotides agree with TRBD1. V lost 0 bases and J lost 1; bases outside the gene matches: 4. This CDR3 region has 16 residues. Germline V gives CDR1 LGHDT, CDR2 YNNKEL (reference sequence). The CDR3 protein is CASSQDAGQGSYEQYF. The CDR3 DNA follows: TGTGCCAGCAGCCAAGATGCAGGACAGGGGTCCTACGAGCAGTACTTC.

The chain links TRBV2 to TRBJ1-2, with D perhaps TRBD1 (5 bases). CDR1 is SNHLY, CDR2 FYNNEI, per germline. Between the trimmed V and J ends, which lost 4 bases and 2 bases, there was a span of 11 bases. The length of the CDR3 is 14 residues. DNA for the CDR3: TGTGCCAGCAGTGCCTCAGGGTTGAACTATGGCTACACCTTC. Translated, it gives CASSASGLNYGYTF. Full variable domain (missing parts from reference TRBV2 and TRBJ1-2): EPEVTQTPSHQVTQMGQEVILRCVPISNHLYFYWYRQILGQKVEFLVSFYNNEISEKSEIFDDQFSVERPDGSNFTLKIRSTKLEDSAMYFCASSASGLNYGYTFGSGTRLTVV.

This chain links TRBV19 with TRBJ2-7, with TRBD1 identical over 9 bases. The germline gives CDR1 LNHDA, CDR2 SQIVND (reference sequence). Losses at the gene ends were 3 bases for V and 7 bases for J; bases not matched to a gene: 7. The CDR3 length is 14 residues. The CDR3 DNA reads TGTGCCAGTAGTATCGGGACAGGGTTTAGGGAGCAGTACTTC. It specifies CASSIGTGFREQYF.

The chain combines TRBV3-1 (or the pseudogene TRBV3-2) with TRBJ1-1; no clear D. CDR1 LGHDT and CDR2 YNNKEL come from the germline V gene (reference sequence). CDR3 length: 13 amino acids. V was trimmed by 3 bases and J by 6 bases, leaving 11 bases between them. In DNA, the CDR3 is TGTGCCAGCAGCCAGGGAGGGAGGCCTGAAGCTTTCTTT. This sequence encodes CASSQGGRPEAFF.

V gene TRBV3-1 (or the pseudogene TRBV3-2) combines with J gene TRBJ2-1; 9 bases are a match to TRBD2. With 5 bases clipped from V and 4 bases from J, the junction kept 9 bases outside the gene matches. This CDR3 is 16 amino acids long. CDR1 LGHDT and CDR2 YNNKEL come from the germline V gene (reference sequence). As DNA, the CDR3 is TGTGCCAGCAGCTCAGTGGTGCGGGGGGGATACAATGAGCAGTTCTTC. Translating it yields CASSSVVRGGYNEQFF.

The J gene is TRBJ2-1, the V gene TRBV28; 8 bases map to TRBD1. The CDR3 extends over 14 amino acids. Germline trimming cut 9 bases from V and 2 bases from J; bases unmatched to any gene: 6. Germline lookup yields CDR1 MDHEN and CDR2 SYDVKM. The CDR3 nucleotides are TGTGCCAGTTCGTCAGGGGGCCCCTACAATGAGCAGTTCTTC. Translating gives CASSSGGPYNEQFF.

The rearrangement links TRBV21-1 to TRBJ2-5; the DNA was not compared with TRBD1, the D call given in the table. TRBV21-1 is marked as a pseudogene. The CDR3 spans 14 residues. As DNA, the CDR3 is TGTGCCAGCAAGGGGACAGGCTTTTTAGAGACCCAGTACTTC. Translating gives CASKGTGFLETQYF.

CDR3 in amino acids: CASTYSGGANEQFF. CDR3 DNA: TGTGCCAGTACATATAGCGGGGGGGCCAATGAGCAGTTCTTC. This chain uses TRBV19 with TRBJ2-1; 11 bases are shared with TRBD2. The CDR3 totals 14 residues. Germline V gene data show CDR1 as LNHDA and CDR2 as SQIVND (reference sequence). V trimming: 7 bases; J trimming: 6 bases; junction bases outside the gene matches: 5.

The chain joins TRBV6-5 to TRBJ1-1; 7 bases agree with TRBD1. The J segment lost 5 bases and the V segment lost 7 bases, leaving 4 bases of the junction unmatched. Germline V CDR1 and CDR2: MNHEY, SVGAGI. The CDR3 sequence is 12 residues long. The CDR3 nucleotides are TGTGCCAGCATGCGGGGACAGACTGAAGCTTTCTTT. Translating it yields CASMRGQTEAFF.

V is TRBV6-6 and J is TRBJ1-1, with unresolved D. CDR3 length: 14 amino acids. The germline V gene has CDR1 MNHNY and CDR2 SVGAGI (reference sequence). Trimming shortened V by 5 bases and J by 1 base, and 11 bases separated the two germline ends. The CDR3 region has the DNA TGTGCCAGCAGTCAACCTCGGGGGAACACTGAAGCTTTCTTT. This codes for CASSQPRGNTEAFF.

This clone was seen only a few times. V usage is TRBV5-1 and J usage is TRBJ1-1; TRBD1 is a possible D gene (6 bases). Trimming shortened V by 4 bases and J by 12 bases, and 28 bases separated the two germline ends. The CDR3 consists of 16 residues. From germline, CDR1 is SGHRS and CDR2 YFSETQ. The CDR3 DNA sequence: TGCGCCAGCAGCGGGGGCCGGGAAGCGGCCCTGGGTCTGACTTTCTTT. Its translation is CASSGGREAALGLTFF. The full variable domain, with the rest looked up from reference TRBV5-1 and TRBJ1-1, is KAGVTQTPRYLIKTRGQQVTLSCSPISGHRSVSWYQQTPGQGLQFLFEYFSETQRNKGNFPGRFSGRQFSNSRSEMNVSTLELGDSALYLCASSGGREAALGLTFFGQGTRLTVV.

This rearrangement joins TRBV5-1 to TRBJ1-2; 10 nucleotides agree with TRBD1. The CDR3 loop spans 16 amino acids. J was trimmed by 3 bases and V by 1 base; bases with no gene match: 6. Germline V gene sequence: CDR1 SGHRS, CDR2 YFSETQ. The CDR3 nucleotides read TGCGCCAGCAGCTTGACCGGGACAGGGGTTGACTATGGCTACACCTTC. Protein sequence: CASSLTGTGVDYGYTF.

The chain has TRBV2 and TRBJ1-1, with 9 bases lining up with TRBD1. The germline CDR1 and CDR2 sequences are SNHLY and FYNNEI. Unmatched junction bases numbered 8, after V lost 6 bases and J lost 3 bases. CDR3 length: 15 residues. This CDR3 is CASRKERTGDTEAFF. In nucleotides, the CDR3 is TGTGCCAGCAGGAAAGAACGGACAGGGGACACTGAAGCTTTCTTT.

The chain recombines TRBV18 with TRBJ1-2, with D perhaps TRBD1 (5 bases). The CDR3 runs 15 residues. Germline-derived CDR1 and CDR2 are KGHSH and LQKENI. The ends were cut back, 3 bases at V and 4 bases at J, with 15 bases in the middle. The CDR3 DNA reads as TGTGCCAGCTCACCTTTAGGGGAAGTTCCCTATGGCTACACCTTC. It encodes CASSPLGEVPYGYTF.

The J gene is TRBJ2-2, the V gene TRBV6-5; 7 bases are shared with TRBD1. V lost 6 bases, J lost 5 bases, and 9 bases stayed unmatched. The V gene's germline CDR1 is MNHEY and CDR2 SVGAGI. The CDR3 has 15 residues. The CDR3 DNA reads TGTGCCAGCAGCCACCCCGGGACAGCTACCGGGGAGCTGTTTTTT. It translates to CASSHPGTATGELFF.